Each of the 21 T cell receptor beta chains below was sequenced from the same sample in a study of T-cell memory formation after mild COVID-19. MiXCR, run by TCRdb on the 5' RACE reads, gives a single entry per CDR3 protein. The sample has roughly 600,000 distinct CDR3 sequences; around 17% are singletons. Sequenced sample: PBMCs or a T cell subset sorted from them (not recorded which). Receptors originate from an adult woman who had mild COVID-19 (a few samples of this study predate the infection). Cell type and time point are not known.

The V call is TRBV6-2 or TRBV6-3, the J call TRBJ2-7, with TRBD2 as a possible D gene (6 bases). There are 13 residues in the CDR3. The germline V and J ends were trimmed by 6 bases and 2 bases, with 11 bases remaining between them. In germline, CDR1 is MNHEY, CDR2 SVGEGT. CDR3 coding DNA: TGTGCCAGCAGCCGAGCGGGCCCCTACGAGCAGTACTTC. Its translation: CASSRAGPYEQYF.

The rearrangement uses TRBV6-6 and TRBJ2-1; the D gene is possibly TRBD1 (6 bases). Trimming removed 11 bases at V and 3 bases at J, with 17 bases between. The germline V gene has CDR1 MNHNY and CDR2 SVGAGI (reference sequence). This CDR3 has 14 residues. DNA for the CDR3: TGTGCCTCCAGGGGCAAGCCTCTCTACAATGAGCAGTTCTTC. It codes for CASRGKPLYNEQFF.

This clonotype was counted many times. The chain combines TRBV5-1 with TRBJ2-7; D may be TRBD2 (5 bases). The CDR3 is made up of 13 amino acids. Trimming left V 1 base short and J 6 bases short, with 11 bases between. Germline V CDR1 and CDR2: SGHRS, YFSETQ. CDR3 protein: CASSLPTSSEQYF. For the CDR3, the DNA is TGCGCCAGCAGCTTGCCCACTAGTTCCGAGCAGTACTTC.

Notes on this clonotype: At one end the junction does not follow the germline gene, possibly because of a read error. The chain uses TRBV29-1 and TRBJ2-3; no clear D. CDR3 length: 10 residues. Germline V lookup: CDR1 SQVTM, CDR2 ANQGSEA. This CDR3 reads CSVSRDTQYF. CDR3 DNA: TGCAGCGTTAGCAGAGATACGCAGTATTTT.

The chain carries TRBV28 and TRBJ2-7, with D perhaps TRBD2 (6 bases). CDR3 size: 13 residues. Per the germline V gene, CDR1 is MDHEN and CDR2 is SYDVKM. Trimming left V 5 bases short and J 3 bases short, with 11 bases between. The CDR3 sequence is CASSLVRDYEQYF. For the CDR3, the DNA is TGTGCCAGCAGTCTCGTGCGGGACTACGAGCAGTACTTC.

The rearrangement joins TRBV9 to TRBJ2-5; TRBD2 aligns across 8 bases. Trimming at V came to 2 bases and at J to 0 bases, leaving 6 bases not matched to a gene. Germline-derived CDR1 and CDR2 are SGDLS and YYNGEE. The CDR3 runs to 16 residues. CDR3 sequence: CASSVSTSGHQETQYF. The CDR3 bases are TGTGCCAGCAGCGTCTCTACTAGCGGTCACCAAGAGACCCAGTACTTC. Based on the CDR3 plus reference TRBV9 and TRBJ2-5, the full variable domain is DSGVTQTPKHLITATGQRVTLRCSPRSGDLSVYWYQQSLDQGLQFLIQYYNGEERAKGNILERFSAQQFPDLHSELNLSSLELGDSALYFCASSVSTSGHQETQYFGPGTRLLVL.

This clonotype was seen only a few times. CDR3 protein: CASSQEASRTDTQYF. DNA for the CDR3: TGTGCCAGCAGCCAAGAAGCCTCGAGGACAGATACGCAGTATTTT. The rearrangement links TRBV4-2 to TRBJ2-3; no clear D. This CDR3 has 15 amino acids. V shed 0 bases and J shed 3 bases, with 10 bases lying between them. CDR1 and CDR2 (germline): LGHNA, YNFKEQ.

In its sample, this clonotype was seen a few times. The genes are TRBV2 and TRBJ2-3; D is possibly TRBD1 (6 bases). V lost 4 bases, J lost 3 bases, and 11 bases lay in between. In germline, CDR1 is SNHLY, CDR2 FYNNEI. The length of the CDR3 is 14 residues. The CDR3 loop is CASSAFRGTDTQYF. Here the CDR3 DNA reads TGTGCCAGCAGTGCTTTCAGGGGAACAGATACGCAGTATTTT.

This rearrangement joins TRBV7-9 to TRBJ1-6, with D uncertain. The CDR3 totals 17 residues. Trimming stripped 4 bases from V and 1 base from J, with 14 bases between. Germline V gives CDR1 SEHNR, CDR2 FQNEAQ (reference sequence). The CDR3 DNA reads TGTGCCAGCAGCTCGACGACTGCTACGTCCTATAATTCACCCCTCCACTTT. Translated, it gives CASSSTTATSYNSPLHF. The variable domain in full, with the rest retrieved from reference TRBV7-9 and TRBJ1-6, is DTGVSQNPRHKITKRGQNVTFRCDPISEHNRLYWYRQTLGQGPEFLTYFQNEAQLEKSRLLSDRFSAERPKGSFSTLEIQRTEQGDSAMYLCASSSTTATSYNSPLHFGNGTRLTVT.

This clonotype was seen a handful of times. The chain couples TRBV7-2 to TRBJ2-3; D possibly uses TRBD1 or TRBD2 (6 bases each). This CDR3 is built from 17 residues. Trimming cost V 4 bases and J 1 base, with 18 bases left between them. Germline CDR1 SGHTA, CDR2 FQGNSA. CDR3 DNA sequence: TGTGCCAGCAGCTCGCACCTAGGGGGGCGGGGCACAGATACGCAGTATTTT. This gives the protein CASSSHLGGRGTDTQYF.

The table lists this clonotype with a count of one. V usage is TRBV5-5 and J usage is TRBJ2-3, with D possibly being TRBD2 (7 bases). The germline CDR1 and CDR2 sequences are SGHKS and YYEKEE (reference sequence). V lost 2 bases and J lost 4, with 14 bases in between. The CDR3 totals 15 residues. The CDR3: CASSFRGGLPDTQYF. CDR3 DNA sequence: TGTGCCAGCAGCTTCCGCGGGGGCCTCCCAGATACGCAGTATTTT.

This clonotype came up a few times. This chain uses TRBV12-3 or TRBV12-4 with TRBJ2-1, with D perhaps matching TRBD1 (5 bases). The CDR3 has 11 amino acids. V lost 3 bases and J lost 15, with 12 bases in between. CDR3 sequence (DNA): TGTGCCAGCAGTTTGGTGGCAGGGCGGTTCTTC. Amino acids: CASSLVAGRFF.

The rearrangement uses TRBV11-2 and TRBJ2-1, with TRBD2 matching over 7 bases. Trimming took 5 bases from V and 3 from J; bases not matched to a gene: 7. CDR3 length equals 15 residues. CDR1 and CDR2 from the germline V gene are SGHAT and FQNNGV. This chain's CDR3 is CASSPRLANYNEQFF. In DNA form, the CDR3 reads TGTGCCAGCAGCCCCAGACTAGCCAACTACAATGAGCAGTTCTTC.

In this sample, this clonotype turned up a few times. This sequence joins TRBV24-1 and TRBJ2-2; TRBD1 is a possible D gene (5 bases). The V gene lost 4 bases and the J gene lost 1 base, with 12 bases spanning the gap. The germline gives CDR1 KGHDR, CDR2 SFDVKD. The length of the CDR3 is 16 residues. In nucleotides, the CDR3 is TGTGCCACCAGTGACCAGCTCACAGGGAACACCGGGGAGCTGTTTTTT. Its translation: CATSDQLTGNTGELFF.

This clonotype was detected a few times. The chain combines TRBV20-1 with TRBJ2-1, with 9 bases identical to TRBD2. This CDR3 is 18 amino acids long. Trimming at V came to 3 bases and at J to 1 base, leaving 13 bases not matched to a gene. Germline-derived CDR1 and CDR2 are DFQATT and SNEGSKA (reference sequence). CDR3: CSASGVQQRGVSYNEQFF. The CDR3 region has the DNA TGCAGTGCTAGTGGCGTTCAACAGCGGGGGGTTTCCTACAATGAGCAGTTCTTC.

The chain joins TRBV2 to TRBJ2-2; 7 positions match TRBD2. The CDR3 runs 15 residues. With V trimmed by 4 bases and J by 4 bases, 6 bases remained unmatched. From germline, CDR1 is SNHLY and CDR2 FYNNEI. In DNA form, the CDR3 reads TGTGCCAGCAGTGTGGGGACTACGAGCACCGGGGAGCTGTTTTTT. Encoded protein: CASSVGTTSTGELFF.

This rearrangement joins TRBV6-5 to TRBJ2-1; D tentatively fits TRBD1 or TRBD2 (5 bases each). Trimming removed 0 bases at V and 0 bases at J, with 6 bases between. The CDR3 is 15 amino acids. Germline V gives CDR1 MNHEY, CDR2 SVGAGI. As DNA, the CDR3 is TGTGCCAGCAGTTACTCGGGGGACTCCTACAATGAGCAGTTCTTC. It codes for CASSYSGDSYNEQFF.

The chain carries TRBV12-3 or TRBV12-4 and TRBJ1-3, with D uncertain. This CDR3 spans 15 amino acids. Trimming took 5 bases from V and 4 from J, leaving 15 bases between them. The CDR3 reads CASSPPDRPGNTIYF. The CDR3 DNA reads TGTGCCAGCAGTCCCCCGGATCGGCCGGGAAACACCATATATTTT.

This clonotype was seen a handful of times. The chain carries TRBV5-1 and TRBJ2-3, with TRBD1 as a possible D gene (5 bases). V lost 0 bases and J 4 bases, leaving 15 bases between the germline ends. The V gene's germline CDR1 is SGHRS and CDR2 YFSETQ. The CDR3 contains 16 residues. The CDR3 here is CASSLAGPVRADTQYF. CDR3 nucleotide sequence: TGCGCCAGCAGCTTGGCAGGGCCCGTACGTGCAGATACGCAGTATTTT.

This clonotype has more than one count but fewer than ten. The rearrangement joins TRBV7-9 to TRBJ1-3; 9 bases align to TRBD1. Trimming at V came to 5 bases and at J to 2 bases, leaving 7 bases not matched to a gene. The CDR3 is 16 amino acids. The germline CDR1 and CDR2 sequences are SEHNR and FQNEAQ (reference sequence). This chain's CDR3 is CASSQLGTGPGNTIYF. The CDR3 DNA follows: TGTGCCAGCAGCCAACTTGGGACAGGGCCTGGAAACACCATATATTTT. Using reference TRBV7-9 and TRBJ1-3 for the parts outside the CDR3, the full variable domain is DTGVSQNPRHKITKRGQNVTFRCDPISEHNRLYWYRQTLGQGPEFLTYFQNEAQLEKSRLLSDRFSAERPKGSFSTLEIQRTEQGDSAMYLCASSQLGTGPGNTIYFGEGSWLTVV.

The genes are TRBV7-9 and TRBJ2-7, with 10 positions matching TRBD2. Trimming took 2 bases from V and 4 from J; bases not matched to a gene: 5. The V gene's germline CDR1 is SEHNR and CDR2 FQNEAQ (reference sequence). The CDR3 covers 15 residues. The DNA of the CDR3 is TGTGCCAGCAGCTTAAGTAGAGCGGGAGGGTACGAGCAGTACTTC. Residues: CASSLSRAGGYEQYF.